This TCR beta chain is drawn from a study of T cells after yellow fever vaccination (dated by TCRdb to 2018 to 2020). The study in broad terms: The SMART-Seq v4 Ultra Low Input RNA kit was used to prepare libraries from fractions with low cell numbers. To track T-cell clones before and after primary and booster YFV17D yellow fever vaccination, bulk TCR alpha and beta repertoires were sequenced longitudinally. Two healthy male donors, one aged 18 to 30 and one aged 30 to 40 years, made up the cohort. Blood was collected at multiple timepoints before and after primary and secondary immunization, and bulk PBMC replicates and cell subsets were isolated. The paper as a whole reports these results and caveats: After the booster, most clones that had expanded after primary vaccination were detected again (about 97% of CD4 and about 88% of CD8), suggesting broad maintenance of memory. Because abundant contaminating clonotypes from the bulk population could be contained in FACS-sorted repertoires, computational filtering was required. Only two donors were included in the study, so the extent to which the findings can be generalized is limited. The secondary T-cell response was weaker than the primary response but faster, peaking on day 5 instead of day 15. A small share of clonotypes was detected in both CD4 and CD8 compartments, with the overlap likely arising from convergent recombination.

Sequencing was performed on an Illumina NovaSeq 6000. TCR cDNA was made using 5'RACE template switching, a step that added a universal primer site and unique molecular identifiers. Priming for cDNA synthesis came from both the TCR alpha and TCR beta constant segments. Libraries were amplified in two PCR steps, with sample barcodes and sequencing adapters added in the second step. Sequencing of the libraries was done on either Illumina HiSeq 2500 (2x100 bp) or NovaSeq (2x150 bp). The published analysis was carried out like this. Demultiplexing of reads and collapsing into UMI consensus sequences were performed with MIGEC, and V(D)J alignment was carried out with MiXCR. Using edgeR on replicate PBMC samples, clonotypes were called vaccine-responding if FDR was below 0.01 and the log2 fold change was above 5 up to day 15. Each bulk clonotype received a CD4 or CD8 identity based on whether the sequenced CD4 or CD8 repertoire contained that clonotype at higher abundance. TCRdb trimmed the raw reads at Q25, called clones with MiXCR and kept productive beta chains. Rows matching on CDR3 protein sequence are summarized as one entry with the most common DNA and genes. These V and J calls originate from TCRdb's pipeline instead of the authors' own analysis. The sample data list about 320,000 distinct CDR3 sequences, and around 11% of these were observed just once. The leading ten clones occupy roughly 3% of the sample.

In light of the paper, this sample's treatment or condition label describes: live attenuated yellow fever vaccine strain. PBMCs were isolated from peripheral blood using a standard Ficoll-Paque protocol. CD4 and CD8 T-cell fractions were isolated with Dynabeads CD4 and CD8 positive selection kits. TriZol was used to extract RNA from bulk PBMCs, from CD4 and CD8 fractions, and from dextramer-positive and dextramer-negative fractions. This clonotype was picked up many times. The specificity of this receptor is unknown. No per-base quality is available; no much larger clone lies one base away. CDR1 and CDR2 (WSHSY, SAAADI) derive from the germline V gene. Between the V and J ends, shortened by 6 bases and 5 bases respectively, the junction contains 11 bases. The CDR3, cysteine through phenylalanine, is 12 amino acids long. The sequence is cut down to CDR3 DNA, 36 bases in frame from base 1.

The sequencing here drew on CD4+ T cells sorted from PBMCs, taken 45 days after the yellow fever booster vaccination. This receptor chain uses TRBV10-2 and TRBJ2-7, with no confident D gene call. This receptor was identified in a man aged 18 to 30 who received the YFV17D yellow fever vaccine. For the CDR3, the sequence is CASSPSLNEQYF. The DNA sequence is TGCGCCAGCAGCCCCTCCTTGAACGAGCAGTACTTC.